One and the same sample provided the 18 T cell receptor beta chains below, sequenced in a study of cytomegalovirus exposure and HLA in healthy donors. Primers for the PCR totalled 60 Vbeta and 13 Jbeta. TCRdb's table, derived via immunoSEQ multiplex PCR, lists solely in-frame clones and lacks some. Among 150,000 to 200,000 clones listed, about 75% were seen once. The sample consisted of PBMCs. These receptors all come from a female donor in good health and CMV-seronegative.

The V gene is TRBV6-5, the J gene TRBJ1-4; the match to TRBD1 covers 11 bases. J gave up 7 bases and V 2 bases, and 3 bases lay outside the gene matches. The CDR3 consists of 15 residues. CDR1 MNHEY and CDR2 SVGAGI come from the germline V gene. DNA for the CDR3: TGTGCCAGCAGTTACCACGGGACAGGGGGTGAAAAACTGTTTTTT. Residues: CASSYHGTGGEKLFF.

The rearrangement links TRBV6-5 to TRBJ2-7; TRBD2 matches 13 bases. Per germline, CDR1 MNHEY and CDR2 SVGAGI. With 4 bases clipped from V and 0 bases from J, the junction kept 3 bases outside the gene matches. CDR3 length: 16 amino acids. This CDR3 is CASSFRLAGGSYEQYF. CDR3 coding DNA: TGTGCCAGCAGTTTTCGACTAGCGGGGGGCTCCTACGAGCAGTACTTC.

The CDR3 here is CASSWEGGYNEQFF. In nucleotides, the CDR3 is TGTGCCAGCAGCTGGGAGGGGGGCTACAATGAGCAGTTCTTC. This chain links TRBV5-6 with TRBJ2-1; D is possibly TRBD2 (7 bases). The germline CDR1 and CDR2 sequences are SGHDT and YYEEEE. This CDR3 is 14 amino acids long. Trimming left V 3 bases short and J 3 bases short, with 10 bases between.

The genes are TRBV7-9 and TRBJ1-1; D ambiguous. The CDR3 loop spans 14 amino acids. Germline loops: CDR1 SEHNR, CDR2 FQNEAQ (reference sequence). Trimming pared 0 bases from V and 2 bases from J, leaving 7 bases between. CDR3 nucleotides: TGTGCCAGCAGCTTAGCGTACAGCAACACTGAAGCTTTCTTT. Translated: CASSLAYSNTEAFF. Combining the CDR3 with reference TRBV7-9 and TRBJ1-1 gives the whole variable domain DTGVSQNPRHKITKRGQNVTFRCDPISEHNRLYWYRQTLGQGPEFLTYFQNEAQLEKSRLLSDRFSAERPKGSFSTLEIQRTEQGDSAMYLCASSLAYSNTEAFFGQGTRLTVV.

The chain carries TRBV29-1 and TRBJ2-5; maybe TRBD2 (6 bases). Trimming pared 7 bases from V and 4 bases from J, leaving 16 bases between. This CDR3 region has 13 residues. Looked up from germline, CDR1 is SQVTM and CDR2 is ANQGSEA. CDR3 bases: TGCAGCGCCCCGGGAGCCACGATAGAGACCCAGTACTTC. It translates to CSAPGATIETQYF.

V gene TRBV11-3 combines with J gene TRBJ1-5; 9 bases are a match to TRBD1. The V gene's germline CDR1 is SGHNT and CDR2 YENEEA. The CDR3 is made up of 16 amino acids. V was pared by 3 bases and J by 0 bases, with 3 bases of the junction left unmatched. CDR3 bases: TGTGCCAGCAGCTTTCGGACAGGGGATAGCAATCAGCCCCAGCATTTT. This encodes CASSFRTGDSNQPQHF.

V gene TRBV18 combines with J gene TRBJ1-2; no firm D call. The V gene lost 3 bases and the J gene lost 1 base, with 6 bases spanning the gap. The CDR3 is made up of 13 amino acids. CDR1 is KGHSH and CDR2 is LQKENI in the germline V gene. The CDR3 DNA reads as TGTGCCAGCTCACCCCCCAATAACTATGGCTACACCTTC. Its protein product is CASSPPNNYGYTF.

This chain connects TRBV29-1 to TRBJ1-2, with 8 nucleotides matching TRBD1. Losses at the gene ends were 7 bases for V and 4 bases for J; bases not matched to a gene: 5. This CDR3 is 12 amino acids long. Looked up from germline, CDR1 is SQVTM and CDR2 is ANQGSEA. The CDR3 DNA sequence: TGCAGCGAGATAACAGGGGGCTATGGCTACACCTTC. As protein: CSEITGGYGYTF.

This clone appeared a few times. The chain joins TRBV7-2 to TRBJ2-4, with a possible D match to TRBD2 (6 bases). V was trimmed by 1 base and J by 0 bases, leaving 10 bases between them. Germline CDR1 reads SGHTA; CDR2 reads FQGNSA. The CDR3 totals 16 residues. The CDR3 loop is CASSLGQGLAKNIQYF. CDR3 nucleotides: TGTGCCAGCAGCTTAGGGCAGGGACTAGCCAAAAACATTCAGTACTTC.

CDR3 in DNA: TGTGCCAGCAGCTTTGCCAGGGGGGACTATGGCTACACCTTC. Residues: CASSFARGDYGYTF. The chain has TRBV11-2 and TRBJ1-2; the match to TRBD1 covers 7 bases. Trimming at V came to 3 bases and at J to 3 bases, leaving 4 bases not matched to a gene. The CDR3 totals 14 residues. Germline V gives CDR1 SGHAT, CDR2 FQNNGV.

V usage is TRBV18 and J usage is TRBJ2-3, with D possibly being TRBD2 (5 bases). Trimming cost V 1 base and J 1 base, with 9 bases left between them. This CDR3 has 15 amino acids. Germline V lookup: CDR1 KGHSH, CDR2 LQKENI. CDR3: CASSPRDSGTDTQYF. CDR3 sequence (DNA): TGTGCCAGCTCACCACGGGATAGCGGCACAGATACGCAGTATTTT. The complete variable domain, with remaining parts taken from reference TRBV18 and TRBJ2-3, reads NAGVMQNPRHLVRRRGQEARLRCSPMKGHSHVYWYRQLPEEGLKFMVYLQKENIIDESGMPKERFSAEFPKEGPSILRIQQVVRGDSAAYFCASSPRDSGTDTQYFGPGTRLTVL.

J is TRBJ1-2 and V is TRBV7-9; D gene ambiguous. Per the germline V gene, CDR1 is SEHNR and CDR2 is FQNEAQ (reference sequence). Trimming took off 1 base at V and 2 bases at J, with 5 bases between the two ends. The length of the CDR3 is 13 residues. CDR3 protein: CASSLEQNYGYTF. The CDR3 DNA follows: TGTGCCAGCAGCTTAGAACAGAACTATGGCTACACCTTC.

This chain uses TRBV5-1 with TRBJ2-2; 10 nucleotides agree with TRBD2. Germline V lookup: CDR1 SGHRS, CDR2 YFSETQ. CDR3 length equals 16 residues. Unmatched junction bases numbered 9, after V lost 6 bases and J lost 4 bases. The CDR3 is CASTGAGGPGTGELFF. The CDR3 DNA reads as TGCGCCAGCACTGGAGCGGGGGGGCCAGGCACCGGGGAGCTGTTTTTT. The full variable domain, rest sourced from reference TRBV5-1 and TRBJ2-2, is KAGVTQTPRYLIKTRGQQVTLSCSPISGHRSVSWYQQTPGQGLQFLFEYFSETQRNKGNFPGRFSGRQFSNSRSEMNVSTLELGDSALYLCASTGAGGPGTGELFFGEGSRLTVL.

J is TRBJ2-3 and V is TRBV11-2, with D perhaps matching TRBD1 (5 bases). The CDR3 has 14 residues. Per germline, CDR1 SGHAT and CDR2 FQNNGV. V shed 5 bases and J shed 3 bases, with 12 bases lying between them. CDR3: CASSPQVMTDTQYF. The CDR3 DNA follows: TGTGCCAGCAGCCCACAGGTTATGACAGATACGCAGTATTTT.

This chain joins TRBV4-1 and TRBJ2-7; D possibly corresponds to TRBD2 (5 bases). Germline values: CDR1 MGHRA, CDR2 YSYEKL. The CDR3 loop spans 16 amino acids. V shed 1 base and J shed 1 base, with 14 bases lying between them. The CDR3 nucleotides are TGCGCCAGCAGCCAAGTAATTAGCGAGAATTCCTACGAGCAGTACTTC. It codes for CASSQVISENSYEQYF.

The V and J genes are TRBV4-1 and TRBJ2-3; 8 bases are shared with TRBD1. Germline-derived CDR1 and CDR2 are MGHRA and YSYEKL. The CDR3 loop spans 16 amino acids. Trimming at V came to 2 bases and at J to 4 bases, leaving 8 bases not matched to a gene. CDR3 protein: CASSQPRQGLADTQYF. CDR3 bases: TGCGCCAGCAGCCAACCGAGACAGGGGTTGGCAGATACGCAGTATTTT.

A note on this clone: This CDR3 is also generated by other DNA sequences in the sample. The chain combines TRBV6-1 with TRBJ1-1; 7 nucleotides agree with TRBD1. V was clipped by 2 bases and J by 4 bases; unmatched bases: 4. Germline V CDR1 and CDR2: MNHNS, SASEGT. The CDR3 loop spans 14 amino acids. In nucleotides, the CDR3 is TGTGCCAGCAGTGAACAGGGGGTAGGCACTGAAGCTTTCTTT. Encoded protein: CASSEQGVGTEAFF.

This clone was seen a single time. A read error may account for a junction end that differs from germline. The chain links TRBV6-5 to TRBJ1-2; 7 nucleotides match TRBD1. The V gene's germline CDR1 is MNHEY and CDR2 SVGAGI. CDR3 size: 14 residues. The CDR3 sequence: CASRTGTAAGAALF. The CDR3 DNA reads TGTGCCAGCAGGACCGGGACAGCTGCCGGCGCGGCGCTCTTC.